This is a list of T cell receptor beta chains from one sample in a study of T cell responses to AZD1222 COVID-19 vaccine. Assay: immunoSEQ multiplex PCR; the TCRdb copy retains only in-frame clones and omits some. Among about 8,000 clones listed, 88% were seen once. The sample was peripheral blood, taken 28 days after the second AZD1222 dose. These receptors originate from an adult who received the AZD1222 COVID-19 vaccine. CDR3s include the opening cysteine and the closing phenylalanine or tryptophan. The D gene is left open where the match is weak. Clone size is given for some rows only: seen once, a few or many times, or a class if the clone is expanded.

clone_size j_call v_call d_call cdr3_nt cdr3_aa
NA TRBJ2-7 TRBV4-1 NA TGCGCCAGCAGCCAGACAGAAATCTACGAGCAGTACTTC CASSQTEIYEQYF
once TRBJ2-7 TRBV4-3 NA TGCGCCAGCAGGCACGGGACATCCCGAGCCTACGAGCAGTACTTC CASRHGTSRAYEQYF
NA TRBJ1-5 TRBV12-3/TRBV12-4 TRBD1 TGTGCCAGCAGACAGGGGGCCTATCAGCCCCAGCATTTT CASRQGAYQPQHF
NA TRBJ1-2 TRBV28 TRBD1 TGTGCCAGCACCCAGACAGGGGTAAACTATGGCTACACCTTC CASTQTGVNYGYTF
NA TRBJ1-4 TRBV27 NA TGTGCCAGCAGTTTATCCACTAGCGGAGCCATCACCAGGGAAAAACTGTTTTTT CASSLSTSGAITREKLFF
NA TRBJ2-2 TRBV2 NA TGTGCCAGCAGTGAGTTCCGGGCCCTGGGGGAGCTGTTTTTT CASSEFRALGELFF
NA TRBJ1-2 TRBV5-1 NA TGCGCCAGCAGCTTGGGGACAGCCACTCACTATGGCTACACCTTC CASSLGTATHYGYTF
NA TRBJ1-2 TRBV4-2 TRBD1 TGTGCCAGCAGCCAAGATAGGACAGGGGCAAGGAATGGCTACACCTTC CASSQDRTGARNGYTF
NA TRBJ2-7 TRBV7-2 NA TGTGCCAGCAGCTTAGATACAGGTAGCTACGAGCAGTACTTC CASSLDTGSYEQYF
NA TRBJ2-7 TRBV7-9 TRBD2 TGTGCCAGCAGCTTACGGGGACTAGCGGGAGGCGAGCAGTACTTC CASSLRGLAGGEQYF
NA TRBJ2-5 TRBV7-9 NA TGTGCCAGCAGCTTAGTAAGGGGGGGAGAGACCCAGTACTTC CASSLVRGGETQYF
once TRBJ1-5 TRBV2 NA TGTGCCAGAGAAAGAGTAGGGCGGATCTATAGCAATCAGCCCCAGCATTTT CARERVGRIYSNQPQHF
NA TRBJ2-5 TRBV7-3 NA TGTGCCAGCAGCTTAAATGGAGGGAGAGGGGCAGAGACCCAGTACTTC CASSLNGGRGAETQYF
once TRBJ2-1 TRBV5-6 NA TGTGCCAGCAGATTTTACAGTAGGAATGAGCAGTTCTTC CASRFYSRNEQFF
NA TRBJ1-1 TRBV2 TRBD1 TGTGCCAGCAGTGAGGACGGACAGGGGAACACTGAAGCTTTCTTT CASSEDGQGNTEAFF
NA TRBJ2-5 TRBV6-6 NA TGTGCCAGCAGTCCCGGGACACCGTACCAAGAGACCCAGTACTTC CASSPGTPYQETQYF
NA TRBJ2-5 TRBV1 NA TGCACCAGCAGCCAAGATGATGGGACAGGGCCAAAAAGGGGGGAGACCCAGTACTTC CTSSQDDGTGPKRGETQYF
NA TRBJ2-1 TRBV11-2 TRBD2 TGTGCCAGCAGCTTACGGCGGGGGGGCCGTGAGCAGTTCTTC CASSLRRGGREQFF
NA TRBJ2-3 TRBV7-9 NA TGTGCCAGCAGCCCACCGCGGGACCCCACAGATACGCAGTATTTT CASSPPRDPTDTQYF
NA TRBJ1-5 TRBV10-3 NA TGTGCCATCAGTCGGGACCATAGCAATCAGCCCCAGCATTTT CAISRDHSNQPQHF
few TRBJ2-7 TRBV3-1/TRBV3-2 NA TGTGCCAGCAGCCAAGAGGGGACGGTCGATGGGGCCTACGAGCAGTACTTC CASSQEGTVDGAYEQYF
NA TRBJ1-1 TRBV18 NA TGTGCCAGCTCACCGACATGGGGGGAGACCACTGAAGCTTTCTTT CASSPTWGETTEAFF
NA TRBJ2-4 TRBV2 TRBD1 TGTGCCAGCAGTGACAGGGGGAACATTCAGTACTTC CASSDRGNIQYF
NA TRBJ2-3 TRBV2 TRBD1 TGTGCCAGCAGTGAATATATGGGACAGGGAGGAAATACGCAGTATTTT CASSEYMGQGGNTQYF
NA TRBJ1-2 TRBV11-2 NA TGTGCCAGCAGCCCCACAGTATATGGCTACACCTTC CASSPTVYGYTF
NA TRBJ1-1 TRBV11-2 NA TGTGCCAGCAGCTTACATAGGTGGGGAACCACTGAAGCTTTCTTT CASSLHRWGTTEAFF
NA TRBJ2-5 TRBV5-1 TRBD2 TGCGCCAGCAGCTTGCTTGCGGGAGGGGAAGAGACCCAGTACTTC CASSLLAGGEETQYF
NA TRBJ2-1 TRBV28 TRBD1 TGTGCCAGCAGTTCACCCGGGACAGGAGGGGGCCATGAGCAGTTCTTC CASSSPGTGGGHEQFF
NA TRBJ2-7 TRBV24-1 NA TGTGCCATATCCGGGACTCCCTCCTACGAGCAGTACTTC CAISGTPSYEQYF
NA TRBJ2-5 TRBV28 NA TGTGCCAGCAGTTTATTACAGATACAAGAGACCCAGTACTTC CASSLLQIQETQYF
NA TRBJ1-5 TRBV19 NA TGTGCCAGTAACATACAGGGTTATCAGCCCCAGCATTTT CASNIQGYQPQHF
NA TRBJ2-4 TRBV28 TRBD1 TGTGCCAGTTCCTCGGGACAGGGCCCCATTCAGTACTTC CASSSGQGPIQYF
NA TRBJ2-7 TRBV4-2 TRBD1 TGTGCCAGCAGCCATCGACAGGGGGCGGGCGAGCAGTACTTC CASSHRQGAGEQYF
NA TRBJ2-1 TRBV11-2 NA TGTGCCAGCAGCTTAGGACGTGGGACATCAGACAATGAGCAGTTCTTC CASSLGRGTSDNEQFF
NA TRBJ2-3 TRBV24-1 TRBD1 TGTGCCACCAGTGGGGCAGGGGGCGCGTCGGATACGCAGTATTTT CATSGAGGASDTQYF